These 29 T cell receptor beta chains originate from one sample sequenced in a study of T cell repertoires in cytomegalovirus infection. TCRdb passed the reads through MiXCR, listing each CDR3 protein once. The sample contains some 590,000 distinct CDR3 sequences, about 39% of which appear only once. For these receptors, no antigen is known. Sequencing used cultured PBMCs, obtained from culture after CMV antigen stimulation. The receptor source for this set is a human donor in good health (CMV status not recorded). Some clones in this sample may be carry-over from other donors' samples.

This rearrangement joins TRBV7-9 to TRBJ1-6, with 8 bases that match TRBD1. The CDR3 covers 15 residues. Germline loops: CDR1 SEHNR, CDR2 FQNEAQ (reference sequence). Unmatched junction bases numbered 5, after V lost 5 bases and J lost 5 bases. CDR3: CASSPGQGNNSPLHF. The CDR3 bases are TGTGCCAGCAGCCCCGGACAGGGAAATAATTCACCCCTCCACTTT.

The chain links TRBV7-2 to TRBJ2-7, with 15 bases identical to TRBD2. V shed 1 base, J shed 2 bases, and the junction held 3 bases outside the gene matches. The CDR3 has 17 amino acids. Germline lookup yields CDR1 SGHTA and CDR2 FQGNSA. The chain's CDR3 is CASSLDGTSGRTYEQYF. The CDR3 nucleotides read TGTGCCAGCAGCTTAGATGGGACTAGCGGGAGGACCTACGAGCAGTACTTC. The variable domain in full, completed from reference TRBV7-2 and TRBJ2-7, reads GAGVSQSPSNKVTEKGKDVELRCDPISGHTALYWYRQSLGQGLEFLIYFQGNSAPDKSGLPSDRFSAERTGGSVSTLTIQRTQQEDSAVYLCASSLDGTSGRTYEQYFGPGTRLTVT.

The table lists this clonotype with a few counts. The chain has TRBV7-6 and TRBJ2-2, with D possibly matching TRBD1 (6 bases). V was cut by 5 bases and J by 6 bases, with 10 bases left in between. The CDR3 is made up of 13 amino acids. Germline V gene data show CDR1 as SGHVS and CDR2 as FNYEAQ. CDR3 DNA: TGTGCCAGCAGCCAGGGGTCGGCCGGGGAGCTGTTTTTT. Amino acid sequence: CASSQGSAGELFF.

This chain connects TRBV19 to TRBJ2-7; 7 positions match TRBD1. Trimming cost V 3 bases and J 2 bases; bases outside gene matches: 7. CDR3 length: 15 amino acids. The germline V gene has CDR1 LNHDA and CDR2 SQIVND (reference sequence). CDR3 sequence: CASSISTGQPYEQYF. The CDR3 nucleotides are TGTGCCAGTAGTATCTCCACGGGACAGCCCTACGAGCAGTACTTC.

V and J are TRBV7-6 and TRBJ2-2; D might be TRBD1 or TRBD2, each matching 5 bases. V lost 5 bases to trimming and J lost 1 base, with 26 bases between them. The germline CDR1 and CDR2 sequences are SGHVS and FNYEAQ. The CDR3 consists of 20 residues. In DNA form, the CDR3 reads TGTGCCAGCAGCATTGCCGGGACGAAAGCCACGATGGGGAACACCGGGGAGCTGTTTTTT. Protein: CASSIAGTKATMGNTGELFF.

V gene TRBV15 combines with J gene TRBJ1-6; 7 bases are shared with TRBD1. Germline V gene data show CDR1 as LNHNV and CDR2 as YYDKDF (reference sequence). The CDR3 consists of 16 residues. J gave up 0 bases and V 4 bases, and 3 bases lay outside the gene matches. The CDR3 here is CATSTGGDSYNSPLHF. The DNA of the CDR3 is TGTGCCACCAGCACAGGGGGGGACTCCTATAATTCACCCCTCCACTTT. Full variable domain (missing parts from reference TRBV15 and TRBJ1-6): DAMVIQNPRYQVTQFGKPVTLSCSQTLNHNVMYWYQQKSSQAPKLLFHYYDKDFNNEADTPDNFQSRRPNTSFCFLDIRSPGLGDTAMYLCATSTGGDSYNSPLHFGNGTRLTVT.

The chain carries TRBV7-6 and TRBJ2-1; D possibly corresponds to TRBD2 (5 bases). The germline CDR1 and CDR2 sequences are SGHVS and FNYEAQ. The V and J ends lost 5 bases and 5 bases respectively, with 13 bases between them. The CDR3 is 14 amino acids. CDR3 amino acids: CASSHKDGDNEQFF. DNA for the CDR3: TGTGCCAGCAGCCACAAGGACGGGGACAATGAGCAGTTCTTC.

This clonotype was detected only a few times. This chain uses TRBV7-8 with TRBJ2-5, with D possibly TRBD1 on 6 matching bases. The V gene lost 10 bases and the J gene lost 5 bases, with 20 bases spanning the gap. CDR1 is SGHVS and CDR2 is FQNEAQ in the germline V gene. The CDR3 is 14 amino acids. The CDR3, as DNA: TGTGCCACTGCCCGGGACAACGGAAAGGAGACCCAGTACTTC. Its protein product is CATARDNGKETQYF.

The rearrangement links TRBV12-3 or TRBV12-4 to TRBJ1-4; D may be TRBD1 (6 bases). V was trimmed by 3 bases and J by 8 bases, leaving 13 bases between them. This CDR3 contains 14 residues. CDR3 sequence: CASSFGGLGEKLFF. The CDR3 DNA sequence: TGTGCCAGCAGTTTCGGGGGGCTGGGAGAAAAACTGTTTTTT.

There are a few counts of this clonotype. The rearrangement links TRBV4-3 to TRBJ1-1; tentative D call: TRBD1 (5 bases). V was cut by 0 bases and J by 4 bases, with 15 bases left in between. The CDR3 spans 16 residues. Germline-derived CDR1 and CDR2 are LGHNA and YSLEER. Here the CDR3 DNA reads TGCGCCAGCAGCCAAGAAGTCCCAGGGTTGCGCACTGAAGCTTTCTTT. This sequence encodes CASSQEVPGLRTEAFF.

This clonotype came up many times. This sequence joins TRBV7-9 and TRBJ2-5, with 8 bases aligning to TRBD1. Germline-derived CDR1 and CDR2 are SEHNR and FQNEAQ (reference sequence). V gave up 5 bases and J gave up 5 bases; unmatched junction bases: 7. This CDR3 comprises 14 residues. CDR3 nucleotide sequence: TGTGCCAGCAGCCCAGGGACAGGCCGGGAGACCCAGTACTTC. This encodes CASSPGTGRETQYF.

The chain combines TRBV6-5 with TRBJ2-2; TRBD2 might be the D (5 bases). Germline CDR1 reads MNHEY; CDR2 reads SVGAGI. Trimming left V 0 bases short and J 6 bases short, with 17 bases between. The CDR3 extends over 17 amino acids. CDR3 sequence reads: CASSYSGLGWPAGELFF. CDR3 DNA: TGTGCCAGCAGTTACTCCGGACTTGGTTGGCCGGCCGGGGAGCTGTTTTTT.

The sample holds many counts of this clonotype. V and J are TRBV7-2 and TRBJ2-7, with a possible D match to TRBD1 (5 bases). This CDR3 has 15 amino acids. CDR1 is SGHTA and CDR2 is FQGNSA in the germline V gene. V was cut by 0 bases and J by 4 bases, with 13 bases left in between. The CDR3 sequence is CASSLAGQGGYEQYF. DNA for the CDR3: TGTGCCAGCAGCTTAGCCGGTCAGGGTGGTTACGAGCAGTACTTC. The full variable domain, its missing parts supplied by reference TRBV7-2 and TRBJ2-7, is GAGVSQSPSNKVTEKGKDVELRCDPISGHTALYWYRQSLGQGLEFLIYFQGNSAPDKSGLPSDRFSAERTGGSVSTLTIQRTQQEDSAVYLCASSLAGQGGYEQYFGPGTRLTVT.

J is TRBJ1-2 and V is TRBV7-2; tentative D call: TRBD1 (5 bases). The CDR3 has 13 amino acids. Germline assignment: CDR1 SGHTA and CDR2 FQGNSA. Between the trimmed V and J ends, which lost 0 bases and 11 bases, there was a span of 13 bases. The CDR3 nucleotides are TGTGCCAGCAGCTTAGCATCGGGGGTTGGGTACACCTTC. It translates to CASSLASGVGYTF.

V usage is TRBV7-2 and J usage is TRBJ1-2; D may be TRBD1 (6 bases). This CDR3 is 15 amino acids long. The V end lost 4 bases, the J end lost 5 bases, and 17 bases lay between the germline ends. The V gene's germline CDR1 is SGHTA and CDR2 FQGNSA. CDR3 amino acids: CASSSRLEGVYGYTF. Written as DNA, the CDR3 is TGTGCCAGCAGCTCCCGCCTAGAGGGGGTTTATGGCTACACCTTC.

The rearrangement joins TRBV6-2 or TRBV6-3 to TRBJ1-5; 7 bases agree with TRBD1. V shed 5 bases, J shed 4 bases, and the junction held 5 bases outside the gene matches. Germline V CDR1 and CDR2: MNHEY, SVGEGT. This CDR3 comprises 14 residues. This CDR3 is CASSNRDRNQPQHF. The DNA for the CDR3 is TGTGCCAGCAGTAACCGGGACAGAAATCAGCCCCAGCATTTT.

The rearrangement links TRBV6-2 or TRBV6-3 to TRBJ2-5; D not certain. Germline-derived CDR1 and CDR2 are MNHEY and SVGEGT. Trimming shortened V by 6 bases and J by 4 bases, and 12 bases separated the two germline ends. The CDR3 totals 13 residues. In nucleotides, the CDR3 is TGTGCCAGCAGCCACGAGCCGGGAGAGACCCAGTACTTC. It encodes CASSHEPGETQYF.

This chain uses TRBV10-3 with TRBJ2-1; 9 bases are shared with TRBD2. With V trimmed by 6 bases and J by 5 bases, 8 bases remained unmatched. Germline V gene data show CDR1 as ENHRY and CDR2 as SYGVKD. This CDR3 spans 15 amino acids. The CDR3 here is CAIRPVAGDHNEQFF. CDR3 DNA: TGTGCCATCAGGCCCGTAGCGGGAGACCACAATGAGCAGTTCTTC.

The rearrangement uses TRBV10-2 and TRBJ1-5; D not resolved. This CDR3 is built from 14 residues. Germline CDR1 is WSHSY and CDR2 is SAAADI. V was clipped by 6 bases and J by 4 bases, with 13 bases between them. The DNA of the CDR3 is TGCGCCAGCAGGGCTGGACGGTTGAATCAGCCCCAGCATTTT. It codes for CASRAGRLNQPQHF.

This chain connects TRBV19 to TRBJ2-7; D is undetermined. The V gene lost 4 bases and the J gene lost 3 bases, with 10 bases spanning the gap. This CDR3 contains 13 residues. Germline V gene sequence: CDR1 LNHDA, CDR2 SQIVND (reference sequence). For the CDR3, the DNA is TGTGCCAGTAGTACGGCCAAGGGCTACGAGCAGTACTTC. Translated, it gives CASSTAKGYEQYF.

This clonotype was counted a few times. The chain couples TRBV7-6 to TRBJ1-5; D not resolved. Germline-derived CDR1 and CDR2 are SGHVS and FNYEAQ. Trimming took off 1 base at V and 7 bases at J, with 14 bases between the two ends. The CDR3 is made up of 15 amino acids. CDR3 in amino acids: CASSLVRGLGQPQHF. For the CDR3, the DNA is TGTGCCAGCAGCTTAGTTCGGGGATTAGGACAGCCCCAGCATTTT.

This chain uses TRBV20-1 with TRBJ2-6; D gene ambiguous. The CDR3 length is 12 residues. Germline CDR1 and CDR2: DFQATT and SNEGSKA (reference sequence). Trimming removed 7 bases from V and 1 base from J, with 5 bases in between. Here the CDR3 DNA reads TGCAGTGGGGCGTCTGGGGCCAACGTCCTGACTTTC. Its translation: CSGASGANVLTF.

This clonotype was counted between two and nine times. This chain links TRBV7-2 with TRBJ1-2; D unclear. The CDR3 length is 12 residues. V lost 5 bases, J lost 8 bases, and 12 bases lay in between. Germline CDR1 reads SGHTA; CDR2 reads FQGNSA. CDR3 protein: CASSVLQMGYTF. CDR3 in DNA: TGTGCCAGCAGCGTACTACAGATGGGCTACACCTTC.

The chain combines TRBV7-9 with TRBJ2-5; 10 nucleotides line up with TRBD2. This CDR3 contains 15 residues. The V segment lost 7 bases and the J segment 5 bases; nucleotides outside the gene matches: 10. CDR1 and CDR2 from the germline V gene are SEHNR and FQNEAQ (reference sequence). The CDR3 region is CASTGSGRGGETQYF. The CDR3 DNA reads as TGTGCCAGCACTGGGAGCGGGAGGGGAGGGGAGACCCAGTACTTC.

This clonotype was seen more than once but under ten times. The gene calls are TRBV5-4 and TRBJ1-2; tentative D call: TRBD1 (5 bases). The CDR3 is 14 residues long. With 0 bases removed from V and 3 bases from J, the gap between germline ends came to 9 bases. CDR1 and CDR2 (germline): SGHNT, YYREEE (reference sequence). The CDR3 spells CASSLGGRDYGYTF. CDR3 nucleotide sequence: TGTGCCAGCAGCTTGGGGGGACGGGACTATGGCTACACCTTC. The whole variable domain, remainder taken from reference TRBV5-4 and TRBJ1-2, is ETGVTQSPTHLIKTRGQQVTLRCSSQSGHNTVSWYQQALGQGPQFIFQYYREEENGRGNFPPRFSGLQFPNYSSELNVNALELDDSALYLCASSLGGRDYGYTFGSGTRLTVV.

This clonotype turned up a few times. The DNA of the CDR3 is TGTGCCAGAAGGACCGGGGGGGGCGATACGCAGTATTTT. This sequence encodes CARRTGGGDTQYF. This chain connects TRBV19 to TRBJ2-3; the match to TRBD2 covers 8 bases. The germline V gene encodes CDR1 LNHDA and CDR2 SQIVND (reference sequence). Unmatched junction bases numbered 8, after V lost 9 bases and J lost 6 bases. The CDR3 sequence is 13 residues long. Full variable domain (remainder filled in from reference TRBV19 and TRBJ2-3): DGGITQSPKYLFRKEGQNVTLSCEQNLNHDAMYWYRQDPGQGLRLIYYSQIVNDFQKGDIAEGYSVSREKKESFPLTVTSAQKNPTAFYLCARRTGGGDTQYFGPGTRLTVL.

V and J are TRBV20-1 and TRBJ2-7, with 11 positions matching TRBD2. This CDR3 comprises 17 residues. V dropped 0 bases and J dropped 3; count of bases not matched to a gene: 10. CDR1 is DFQATT and CDR2 is SNEGSKA in the germline V gene (reference sequence). CDR3 in amino acids: CSARDPQVLAGVYEQYF. For the CDR3, the DNA is TGCAGTGCTAGAGATCCCCAGGTACTAGCGGGAGTCTACGAGCAGTACTTC.

The rearrangement joins TRBV7-8 to TRBJ2-3; D is unclear. Trimming took off 8 bases at V and 2 bases at J, with 5 bases between the two ends. The germline V gene encodes CDR1 SGHVS and CDR2 FQNEAQ. This CDR3 region has 11 residues. CDR3 coding DNA: TGTGCCAGCCCCGTCACAGATACGCAGTATTTT. Translation gives CASPVTDTQYF.

J is TRBJ1-5 and V is TRBV11-2; D gene unclear. The germline V and J ends were trimmed by 5 bases and 5 bases, with 19 bases remaining between them. Germline V lookup: CDR1 SGHAT, CDR2 FQNNGV. The CDR3 sequence is 16 residues long. CDR3 sequence: CASSLGPVIADQPQHF. The CDR3 DNA is TGTGCCAGCAGCCTAGGACCTGTTATAGCCGATCAGCCCCAGCATTTT. Complete variable domain (other parts from reference TRBV11-2 and TRBJ1-5): EAGVAQSPRYKIIEKRQSVAFWCNPISGHATLYWYQQILGQGPKLLIQFQNNGVVDDSQLPKDRFSAERLKGVDSTLKIQPAKLEDSAVYLCASSLGPVIADQPQHFGDGTRLSIL.